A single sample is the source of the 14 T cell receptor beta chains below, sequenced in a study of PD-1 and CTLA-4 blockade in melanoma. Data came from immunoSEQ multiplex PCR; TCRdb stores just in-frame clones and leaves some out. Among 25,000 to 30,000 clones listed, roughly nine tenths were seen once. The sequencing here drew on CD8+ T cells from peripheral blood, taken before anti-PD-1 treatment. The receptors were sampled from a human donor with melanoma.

CDR3: CASRPLAGGLTDTQYF. CDR3 in DNA: TGCGCCAGCAGACCCCTAGCGGGGGGGCTAACAGATACGCAGTATTTT. The chain carries TRBV5-1 and TRBJ2-3; 12 nucleotides line up with TRBD2. Germline V gene data show CDR1 as SGHRS and CDR2 as YFSETQ. Germline trimming cut 5 bases from V and 3 bases from J; bases unmatched to any gene: 7. The CDR3 loop spans 16 amino acids. The full variable domain, its missing parts supplied by reference TRBV5-1 and TRBJ2-3, is KAGVTQTPRYLIKTRGQQVTLSCSPISGHRSVSWYQQTPGQGLQFLFEYFSETQRNKGNFPGRFSGRQFSNSRSEMNVSTLELGDSALYLCASRPLAGGLTDTQYFGPGTRLTVL.

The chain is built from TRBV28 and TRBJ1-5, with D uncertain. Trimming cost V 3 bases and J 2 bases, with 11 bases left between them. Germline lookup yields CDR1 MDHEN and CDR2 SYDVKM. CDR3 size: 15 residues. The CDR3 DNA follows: TGTGCCAGCAGTTTCCCCCACATTGGCAATCAGCCCCAGCATTTT. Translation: CASSFPHIGNQPQHF.

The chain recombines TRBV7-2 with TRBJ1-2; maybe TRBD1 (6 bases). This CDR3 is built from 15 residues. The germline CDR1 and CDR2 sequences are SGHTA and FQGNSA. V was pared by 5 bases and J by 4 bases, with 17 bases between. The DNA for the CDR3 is TGTGCCAGCAGCCCTAGTGGGGGGGCCTCCTATGGCTACACCTTC. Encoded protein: CASSPSGGASYGYTF.

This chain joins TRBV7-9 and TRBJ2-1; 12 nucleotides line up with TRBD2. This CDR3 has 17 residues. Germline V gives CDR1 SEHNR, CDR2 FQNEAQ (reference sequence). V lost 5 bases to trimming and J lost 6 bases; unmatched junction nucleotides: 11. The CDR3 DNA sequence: TGTGCCAGCAGCCACGGACTAGCGGGAAACCGCTCCAATGAGCAGTTCTTC. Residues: CASSHGLAGNRSNEQFF.

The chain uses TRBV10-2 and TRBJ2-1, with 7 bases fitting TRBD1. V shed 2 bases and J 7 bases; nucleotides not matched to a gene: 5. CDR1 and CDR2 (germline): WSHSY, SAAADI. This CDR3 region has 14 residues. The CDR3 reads CASSEALTGNEQFF. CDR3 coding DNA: TGCGCCAGCAGTGAGGCACTGACAGGGAATGAGCAGTTCTTC.

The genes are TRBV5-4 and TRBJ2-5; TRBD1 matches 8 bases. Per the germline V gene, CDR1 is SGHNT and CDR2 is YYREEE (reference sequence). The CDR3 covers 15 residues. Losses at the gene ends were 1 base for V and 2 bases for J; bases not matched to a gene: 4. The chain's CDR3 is CASSLIGQGQETQYF. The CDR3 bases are TGTGCCAGCAGCTTGATTGGACAGGGACAAGAGACCCAGTACTTC.

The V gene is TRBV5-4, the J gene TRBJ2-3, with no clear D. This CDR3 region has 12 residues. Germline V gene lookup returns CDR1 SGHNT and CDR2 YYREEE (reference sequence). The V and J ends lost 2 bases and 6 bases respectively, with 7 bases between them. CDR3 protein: CASSFGVDTQYF. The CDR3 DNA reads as TGTGCCAGCAGCTTTGGGGTCGATACGCAGTATTTT. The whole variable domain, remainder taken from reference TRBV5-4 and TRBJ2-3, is ETGVTQSPTHLIKTRGQQVTLRCSSQSGHNTVSWYQQALGQGPQFIFQYYREEENGRGNFPPRFSGLQFPNYSSELNVNALELDDSALYLCASSFGVDTQYFGPGTRLTVL.

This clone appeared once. The CDR3 DNA sequence: TGTGCCTGGAGTGTACGGGTCGGGCTAGCGGCCTACGAGCAGTACTTC. Translated: CAWSVRVGLAAYEQYF. The rearrangement joins TRBV30 to TRBJ2-7; the match to TRBD2 covers 7 bases. This CDR3 has 16 residues. Germline V lookup: CDR1 GTSNPN, CDR2 SVGIG (reference sequence). V gave up 0 bases and J gave up 2 bases; unmatched junction bases: 10.

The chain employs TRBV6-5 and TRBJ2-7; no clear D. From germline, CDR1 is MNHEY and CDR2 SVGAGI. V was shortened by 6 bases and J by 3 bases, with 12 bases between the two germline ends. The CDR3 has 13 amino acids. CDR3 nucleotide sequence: TGTGCCAGCAGGGACCGCCCGAACTACGAGCAGTACTTC. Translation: CASRDRPNYEQYF.

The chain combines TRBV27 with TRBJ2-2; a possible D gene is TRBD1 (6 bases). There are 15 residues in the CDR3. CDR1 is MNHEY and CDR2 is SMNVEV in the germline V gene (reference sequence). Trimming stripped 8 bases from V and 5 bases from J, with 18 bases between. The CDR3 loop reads CASARGTEVTGELFF. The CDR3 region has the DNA TGTGCCAGCGCGAGGGGGACCGAGGTGACCGGGGAGCTGTTTTTT.

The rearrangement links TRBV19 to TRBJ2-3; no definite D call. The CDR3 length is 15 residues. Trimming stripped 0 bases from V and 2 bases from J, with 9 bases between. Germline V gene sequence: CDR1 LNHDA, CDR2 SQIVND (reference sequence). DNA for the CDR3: TGTGCCAGTAGTATAGAAAAAGGTTCCACAGATACGCAGTATTTT. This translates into CASSIEKGSTDTQYF.

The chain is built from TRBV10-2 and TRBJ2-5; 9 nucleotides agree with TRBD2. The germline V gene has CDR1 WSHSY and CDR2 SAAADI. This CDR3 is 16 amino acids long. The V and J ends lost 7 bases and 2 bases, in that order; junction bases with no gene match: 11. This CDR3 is CASIGTERGVQETQYF. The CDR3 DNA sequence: TGCGCCAGCATCGGAACGGAGCGGGGGGTACAAGAGACCCAGTACTTC.

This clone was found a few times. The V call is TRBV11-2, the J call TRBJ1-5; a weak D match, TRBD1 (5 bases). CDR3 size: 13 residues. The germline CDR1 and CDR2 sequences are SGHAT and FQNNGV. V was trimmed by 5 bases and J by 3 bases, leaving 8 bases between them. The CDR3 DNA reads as TGTGCCAGCAGCAGTGGGACCAATCAGCCCCAGCATTTT. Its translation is CASSSGTNQPQHF.

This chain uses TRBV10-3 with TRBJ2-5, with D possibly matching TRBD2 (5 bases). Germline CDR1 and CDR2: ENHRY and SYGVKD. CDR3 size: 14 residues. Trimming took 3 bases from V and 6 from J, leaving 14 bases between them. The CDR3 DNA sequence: TGTGCCATCAGTGAAGTGCTCACGGGAAAGACCCAGTACTTC. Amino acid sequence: CAISEVLTGKTQYF.